Sequencing of this T cell receptor (beta chain) was carried out in a study of vaccination and CD4 T cells after COVID-19. Study information: Median time from COVID diagnosis to post-COVID sampling was roughly 13 weeks (35 to 161). Control cultures were supplied with a CEFX pool, an HIV-1 Nef pool, or no peptide at all. The stimulus for the cells was overlapping spike peptides derived from SARS-CoV-2, HCoV-NL63, HCoV-OC43 and HCoV-229E.

Sequencing of the DNA from cultured CD4+ T cells was carried out with the Oncomine TCR Beta short-read assay. MiXCR, applied by TCRdb to the PCR reads, yields one record per CDR3 protein. Here the sample spans 11,000 or so distinct CDR3 sequences, around 55% being singletons. A remark on this clonotype: Its target is unknown.

V lost 5 bases and J 1 base, leaving 12 bases between the germline ends. The CDR3 has 14 residues. Per germline, CDR1 MDHEN and CDR2 SYDVKM. Noted treatment: roughly 11-day PBMC culture with coronavirus spike peptide pools or control peptides (ViraFEST assay). Study results and caveats: Investigators enrolled relatively few convalescent patients and included no early post-infection timepoints.

The TCR originated in a human donor who had recovered from COVID-19. The sequenced sample was CD4+ T cells from blood, cultured in vitro. The chain has TRBV28 and TRBJ2-7; D remains ambiguous. DNA of the CDR3: TGTGCCAGCAGTATTCTTAGACATTCCTACGAGCAGTACTTC. Amino acids: CASSILRHSYEQYF.